What follows describes a single T cell receptor beta chain. The sample is drawn from a study of blood T cell repertoires in COVID-19. The overall study: PBMCs, B-cell-depleted T cells, or T cells provided the cDNA or gDNA that made up the material.

TCRdb's copy holds only in-frame clones and misses some; the assay was immunoSEQ multiplex PCR. The table shows 95,000 to 150,000 clones, with 75% to 85% occurring only once. The CDR3 is made up of 12 amino acids. V was cut by 10 bases and J by 4 bases, with 11 bases left in between. Germline CDR1 and CDR2: KGHDR and SFDVKD. The TCR comes from a woman in her 50s with acute or convalescent COVID-19. The sequenced sample was peripheral blood. The V and J genes are TRBV24-1 and TRBJ2-3, with D tentatively TRBD1 (5 bases). This CDR3 reads CATQDGADTQYF. The CDR3 nucleotides are TGTGCCACACAGGATGGGGCAGATACGCAGTATTTT.